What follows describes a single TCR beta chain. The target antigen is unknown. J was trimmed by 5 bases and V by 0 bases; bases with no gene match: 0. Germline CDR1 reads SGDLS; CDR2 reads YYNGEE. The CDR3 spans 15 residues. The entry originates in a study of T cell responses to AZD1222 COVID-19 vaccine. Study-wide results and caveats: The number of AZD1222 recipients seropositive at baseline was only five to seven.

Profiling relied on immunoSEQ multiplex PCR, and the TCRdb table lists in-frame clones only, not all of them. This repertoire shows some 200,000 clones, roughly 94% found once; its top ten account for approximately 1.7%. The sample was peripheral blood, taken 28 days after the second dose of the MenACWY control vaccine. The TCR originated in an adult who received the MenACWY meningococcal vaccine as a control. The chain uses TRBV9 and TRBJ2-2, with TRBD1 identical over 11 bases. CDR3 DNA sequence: TGTGCCAGCAGCGTAGGGGACAGGGGGACCGGGGAGCTGTTTTTT. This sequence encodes CASSVGDRGTGELFF.